This TCR beta chain is drawn from a study of Ad26.COV2.S vaccination and SARS-CoV-2 variants. As for the study in general: Donor had been placed in the Ad26.COV2.S arm of the COV1001 trial. Study-level points and caveats: Comparability of non-spike TCR breadth was observed across vaccine and placebo recipients.

Notes on this clone: Its antigen is still unknown.

Data came from immunoSEQ multiplex PCR; TCRdb stores just in-frame clones and leaves some out. Of about 680,000 clones listed, roughly 90% are singletons. With V trimmed by 4 bases and J by 0 bases, 4 bases remained unmatched. Germline values: CDR1 SGHTA, CDR2 FQGTGA. The CDR3 length is 16 residues. Treatment reported: 15 to 20 received Ad26.COV2.S at low or high dose, single or two shots; roughly 5 received placebo; per-sample allocation not given. Day 63 after the first vaccine or placebo injection was the time point for sampling. Donation came from an adult in Boston who was aged 18-55 years. Spike of the Wuhan-strain SARS-CoV-2 was expressed by an Ad26 vector, which formed the vaccine.

The gene calls are TRBV7-3 and TRBJ2-1; 9 nucleotides line up with TRBD2. The sequence was obtained from a person between 18 and 65 years old who received the Ad26.COV2.S COVID-19 vaccine or a placebo. The sample here was peripheral blood, taken in a trial of Ad26.COV2.S vaccine versus placebo. The CDR3 region is CASSYSGGLSYNEQFF. CDR3 DNA: TGTGCCAGCAGCTATAGCGGGGGTCTCTCCTACAATGAGCAGTTCTTC.